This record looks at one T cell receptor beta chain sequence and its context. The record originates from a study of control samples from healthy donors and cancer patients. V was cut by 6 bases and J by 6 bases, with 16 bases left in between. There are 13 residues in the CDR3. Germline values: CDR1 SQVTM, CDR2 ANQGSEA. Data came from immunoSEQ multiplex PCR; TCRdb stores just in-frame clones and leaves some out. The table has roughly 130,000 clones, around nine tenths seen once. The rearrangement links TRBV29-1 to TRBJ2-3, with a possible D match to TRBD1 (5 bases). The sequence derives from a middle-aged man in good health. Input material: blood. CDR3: CSVKRPGIDTQYF. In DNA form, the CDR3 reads TGCAGCGTAAAACGTCCAGGGATCGATACGCAGTATTTT.